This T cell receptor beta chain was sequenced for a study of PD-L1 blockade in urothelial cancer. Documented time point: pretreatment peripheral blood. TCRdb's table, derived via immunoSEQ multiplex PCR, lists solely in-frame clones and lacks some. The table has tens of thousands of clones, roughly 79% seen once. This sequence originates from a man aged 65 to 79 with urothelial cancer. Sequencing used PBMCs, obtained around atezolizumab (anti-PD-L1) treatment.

The CDR3 protein is CASSEGTGENSPLHF. As DNA, the CDR3 is TGTGCCAGCAGTGAAGGGACAGGGGAAAATTCACCCCTCCACTTT. The chain has TRBV2 and TRBJ1-6; 9 bases fit TRBD1. The CDR3 consists of 15 residues. In germline, CDR1 is SNHLY, CDR2 FYNNEI. With 1 base clipped from V and 7 bases from J, the junction kept 2 bases outside the gene matches.